What follows is one T cell receptor (beta chain) and its context. The data originate from a study of blood T cell repertoires in COVID-19. This CDR3 spans 15 amino acids. Trimming removed 2 bases from V and 5 bases from J, with 15 bases in between. CDR1 is ENHRY, CDR2 SYGVKD, per germline. Libraries were prepared by immunoSEQ multiplex PCR; TCRdb keeps only in-frame clonotypes and omits some of them. The sample lists about half a million clones, about 85% occurring once. This TCR was sampled from a woman aged 55-70 years who had recovered from COVID-19. The genes are TRBV10-3 and TRBJ1-2; D might be TRBD1 (5 bases). The source material was PBMCs or T cells enriched from blood (not recorded which). The CDR3 protein is CAISEMAGQGYGYTF. DNA of the CDR3: TGTGCCATCAGTGAGATGGCAGGGCAAGGATATGGCTACACCTTC.